The 30 T cell receptor beta chains given below trace back to one sample, sequenced in a study of beta chain features in type 1 diabetes. The isolated RNA, all of it, was reverse transcribed, so expressed TCRB transcripts were what got sequenced. The repertoire was sequenced with immunoSEQ multiplex PCR; TCRdb's copy has only in-frame clones and lacks some. The sample has approximately 250,000 clones; 13% to 15% are singletons. Sequencing used naive CD4+ T cells from blood. The receptors come from a woman between 35 and 50 years old in good health.

The gene calls are TRBV7-2 and TRBJ1-3, with D possibly being TRBD1 (6 bases). The CDR3 extends over 15 amino acids. Germline V lookup: CDR1 SGHTA, CDR2 FQGNSA. Trimming pared 1 base from V and 4 bases from J, leaving 11 bases between. CDR3 nucleotide sequence: TGTGCCAGCAGCTTAGTGGGGGGGGCCGGAAACACCATATATTTT. Encoded protein: CASSLVGGAGNTIYF.

The chain is built from TRBV18 and TRBJ2-3; TRBD2 aligns across 11 bases. In germline, CDR1 is KGHSH, CDR2 LQKENI. Trimming cost V 2 bases and J 4 bases; bases outside gene matches: 5. This CDR3 region has 16 residues. The CDR3 sequence is CASSPLAGGPSDTQYF. The CDR3 nucleotides read TGTGCCAGCTCACCATTAGCGGGGGGGCCATCAGATACGCAGTATTTT.

This clone was seen a handful of times. The chain links TRBV21-1 to TRBJ2-7; the table's D call, TRBD2, has no DNA check behind it. TRBV21-1 is shown as a pseudogene. This CDR3 has 14 amino acids. CDR3 residues: CASSTVGGAYEQYF. DNA of the CDR3: TGTGCCAGCAGCACCGTGGGGGGGGCCTACGAGCAGTACTTC.

In DNA form, the CDR3 reads TGTGCCAGCGCTCGACAGGCCGTTAAGGACGAGCAGTACTTC. It translates to CASARQAVKDEQYF. The chain is built from TRBV27 and TRBJ2-7, with D possibly TRBD1 on 6 matching bases. Germline V CDR1 and CDR2: MNHEY, SMNVEV (reference sequence). The V end lost 8 bases, the J end lost 5 bases, and 19 bases lay between the germline ends. The CDR3 runs 14 residues.

J is TRBJ2-7 and V is TRBV18; D is unresolved. Germline V lookup: CDR1 KGHSH, CDR2 LQKENI. Trimming took off 0 bases at V and 4 bases at J, with 13 bases between the two ends. The CDR3 spans 15 residues. Written as DNA, the CDR3 is TGTGCCAGCTCACCACCCGGTGCACCCGTATACGAGCAGTACTTC. It specifies CASSPPGAPVYEQYF.

The chain employs TRBV2 and TRBJ1-4; 9 nucleotides agree with TRBD1. The CDR3 covers 14 residues. V shed 1 base, J shed 6 bases, and the junction held 0 bases outside the gene matches. CDR1 SNHLY and CDR2 FYNNEI come from the germline V gene. CDR3 sequence: CASSEGTGDEKLFF. In DNA, the CDR3 is TGTGCCAGCAGTGAAGGGACAGGGGATGAAAAACTGTTTTTT. Full variable domain (missing parts from reference TRBV2 and TRBJ1-4): EPEVTQTPSHQVTQMGQEVILRCVPISNHLYFYWYRQILGQKVEFLVSFYNNEISEKSEIFDDQFSVERPDGSNFTLKIRSTKLEDSAMYFCASSEGTGDEKLFFGSGTQLSVL.

This clone has only a few counts. The chain has TRBV11-2 and TRBJ2-7, with 8 bases that match TRBD2. Germline CDR1 SGHAT, CDR2 FQNNGV. The CDR3 totals 14 residues. Trimming took 5 bases from V and 7 from J; bases not matched to a gene: 10. The CDR3 DNA reads as TGTGCCAGCAGCCCGATGCGGGGGGCGGGGGAGCAGTACTTC. Amino acid sequence: CASSPMRGAGEQYF. Supplemented by reference TRBV11-2 and TRBJ2-7, the full variable domain reads EAGVAQSPRYKIIEKRQSVAFWCNPISGHATLYWYQQILGQGPKLLIQFQNNGVVDDSQLPKDRFSAERLKGVDSTLKIQPAKLEDSAVYLCASSPMRGAGEQYFGPGTRLTVT.

CDR3 bases: TGTGCCAGCAGTTACTCGAGTCCCCGGGACAGCTACGAGCAGTACTTC. It encodes CASSYSSPRDSYEQYF. The chain is built from TRBV6-5 and TRBJ2-7; 7 nucleotides align to TRBD1. Germline V gene lookup returns CDR1 MNHEY and CDR2 SVGAGI. Unmatched junction bases numbered 8, after V lost 0 bases and J lost 3 bases. The CDR3 extends over 16 amino acids.

This clone occurred a few times. The chain is built from TRBV21-1 and TRBJ1-4; TRBD1, as called in the table, went unchecked against the DNA. TRBV21-1 is noted as a pseudogene. The CDR3 is 15 amino acids. The CDR3 DNA reads TGTGCCAGCAGCGGTCGGACAGGGGAAAATGAAAAACTGTTTTTT. This sequence encodes CASSGRTGENEKLFF.

As concerns this clone: Additional DNA sequences in this sample encode the identical CDR3. The V and J genes are TRBV9 and TRBJ2-2; 7 bases fit TRBD2. The V gene end was trimmed by 4 bases and the J gene end by 6 bases; junction bases not matched to a gene: 6. This CDR3 contains 14 residues. Germline CDR1 reads SGDLS; CDR2 reads YYNGEE. CDR3 sequence reads: CASSPGEGSGELFF. The CDR3 DNA follows: TGTGCCAGCAGCCCGGGGGAGGGGTCCGGGGAGCTGTTTTTT.

Only a few counts were recorded for this clone. The chain joins TRBV7-2 to TRBJ2-2, with 11 bases lining up with TRBD1. The CDR3 has 18 amino acids. Losses at the gene ends were 5 bases for V and 7 bases for J; bases not matched to a gene: 15. Germline assignment: CDR1 SGHTA and CDR2 FQGNSA. The CDR3 loop is CASSHRTGGSSVSGELFF. Written as DNA, the CDR3 is TGTGCCAGCAGCCATAGGACAGGGGGCTCCTCAGTGAGCGGGGAGCTGTTTTTT.

This clone was detected only a few times. The gene calls are TRBV5-1 and TRBJ1-5, with 8 bases fitting TRBD1. Germline CDR1 SGHRS, CDR2 YFSETQ. The CDR3 runs 15 residues. V was clipped by 4 bases and J by 4 bases; unmatched bases: 7. The CDR3: CASSPEGQANQPQHF. The CDR3 nucleotides are TGCGCCAGCAGCCCCGAGGGACAGGCTAATCAGCCCCAGCATTTT.

This clone showed up just a few times. The rearrangement uses TRBV7-8 and TRBJ1-4; no clear D gene. This CDR3 has 17 residues. Between the trimmed V and J ends, which lost 4 bases and 4 bases, there was a span of 19 bases. Germline assignment: CDR1 SGHVS and CDR2 FQNEAQ. The CDR3: CASSSGRGLPLNEKLFF. In DNA, the CDR3 is TGTGCCAGCAGCTCGGGCCGGGGTTTACCCCTTAATGAAAAACTGTTTTTT.

This clone came up a few times. This sequence joins TRBV14 and TRBJ2-7, with no clear D. Trimming left V 0 bases short and J 3 bases short, with 6 bases between. Germline CDR1 SGHDN, CDR2 FVKESK. CDR3 length: 13 residues. In nucleotides, the CDR3 is TGTGCCAGCAGCCAAGATATATTCTACGAGCAGTACTTC. This sequence encodes CASSQDIFYEQYF. Full variable domain (missing parts from reference TRBV14 and TRBJ2-7): EAGVTQFPSHSVIEKGQTVTLRCDPISGHDNLYWYRRVMGKEIKFLLHFVKESKQDESGMPNNRFLAERTGGTYSTLKVQPAELEDSGVYFCASSQDIFYEQYFGPGTRLTVT.

This clone occurred a few times. The chain employs TRBV11-2 and TRBJ1-5; D is perhaps TRBD1 (5 bases). The CDR3 sequence is 14 residues long. V shed 2 bases and J shed 6 bases, with 11 bases lying between them. Per germline, CDR1 SGHAT and CDR2 FQNNGV. CDR3: CASSLQGRVQPQHF. The CDR3 bases are TGTGCCAGCAGCTTACAGGGCCGGGTTCAGCCCCAGCATTTT.

This chain connects TRBV5-1 to TRBJ2-3; D perhaps matches TRBD2 (5 bases). The germline CDR1 and CDR2 sequences are SGHRS and YFSETQ. CDR3 size: 12 residues. The V end lost 2 bases, the J end lost 5 bases, and 6 bases lay between the germline ends. The CDR3: CASSFSGDTQYF. The CDR3, as DNA: TGCGCCAGCAGCTTCAGCGGAGATACGCAGTATTTT.

This clone was detected once. The V gene is TRBV10-3, the J gene TRBJ1-2, with D maybe TRBD1 (6 bases). This CDR3 comprises 18 residues. V was cut by 2 bases and J by 6 bases, with 25 bases left in between. Germline values: CDR1 ENHRY, CDR2 SYGVKD. Written as DNA, the CDR3 is TGTGCCATCAGTGAGCCTCGGACAGACCAACTAATCTTGGATGGCTACACCTTC. Residues: CAISEPRTDQLILDGYTF.

Only a few counts were recorded for this clone. This rearrangement joins TRBV6-5 to TRBJ2-5; tentatively, D is TRBD2 (5 bases). The last part of the DNA fits TRBJ2-7 better; the J call may be wrong. Germline-derived CDR1 and CDR2 are MNHEY and SVGAGI. The CDR3 is made up of 13 amino acids. This chain's CDR3 is CASKVVGSYEQYF. The CDR3 coding sequence is TGTGCCAGCAAGGTGGTAGGGAGTTACGAGCAGTACTTC.

The sample holds a few counts of this clone. V is TRBV7-9 and J is TRBJ1-5; 8 bases match TRBD1. Germline V gene lookup returns CDR1 SEHNR and CDR2 FQNEAQ (reference sequence). The CDR3 extends over 14 amino acids. The junction had 5 bases not matched to a gene; V was cut back by 5 bases and J by 5 bases. CDR3 in DNA: TGTGCCAGCAGCCCTGGACAGGGACATCAGCCCCAGCATTTT. This encodes CASSPGQGHQPQHF.

This chain uses TRBV18 with TRBJ2-1, with TRBD2 identical over 8 bases. This CDR3 has 16 residues. Trimming took 4 bases from V and 7 from J; bases not matched to a gene: 12. The germline CDR1 and CDR2 sequences are KGHSH and LQKENI. CDR3 sequence reads: CASSLLDGPGGNEQFF. For the CDR3, the DNA is TGTGCCAGCTCACTCCTCGACGGCCCGGGGGGGAATGAGCAGTTCTTC.

The chain has TRBV6-5 and TRBJ1-5; perhaps TRBD1 as D (5 bases). Trimming took 6 bases from V and 9 from J, leaving 12 bases between them. Germline V gene sequence: CDR1 MNHEY, CDR2 SVGAGI. The CDR3 consists of 12 residues. CDR3 DNA sequence: TGTGCCAGCAGCCCGGGGGGGTGGCCCCAGCATTTT. Translating it yields CASSPGGWPQHF.

This clone was seen many times. V usage is TRBV7-2 and J usage is TRBJ2-7, with 9 bases that match TRBD2. Trimming removed 6 bases from V and 4 bases from J; junction bases left unmatched: 7. The length of the CDR3 is 14 residues. Germline CDR1 is SGHTA and CDR2 is FQGNSA. CDR3 region: CASRVSGGAYEQYF. CDR3 bases: TGTGCCAGCAGGGTTAGCGGGGGAGCTTACGAGCAGTACTTC.

This clone has more than one count but fewer than ten. This chain uses TRBV5-1 with TRBJ2-7, with TRBD2 matching over 9 bases. The CDR3 runs to 16 residues. Germline CDR1 and CDR2: SGHRS and YFSETQ. Trimming cost V 0 bases and J 6 bases; bases outside gene matches: 10. CDR3 amino acids: CASSLAPGGGAGEQYF. Written as DNA, the CDR3 is TGCGCCAGCAGCTTGGCCCCAGGCGGGGGGGCTGGCGAGCAGTACTTC.

This clone was detected a few times. The gene calls are TRBV6-1 and TRBJ1-2; 9 nucleotides line up with TRBD1. CDR1 is MNHNS, CDR2 SASEGT, per germline. Losses at the gene ends were 6 bases for V and 6 bases for J; bases not matched to a gene: 11. The CDR3 is 15 amino acids. The CDR3 region is CASSSYPTGGDGYTF. The DNA of the CDR3 is TGTGCCAGCAGCTCTTACCCGACAGGGGGGGATGGCTACACCTTC.

This sequence joins TRBV5-4 and TRBJ1-2, with D hard to call. This CDR3 contains 13 residues. CDR1 and CDR2 from the germline V gene are SGHNT and YYREEE (reference sequence). V was clipped by 0 bases and J by 1 base, with 4 bases between them. The CDR3: CASSLVSNYGYTF. CDR3 nucleotides: TGTGCCAGCAGCTTGGTCAGTAACTATGGCTACACCTTC.

This clone has just a few counts. This chain connects TRBV18 to TRBJ1-2, with a weak D call TRBD1 (6 bases). Germline CDR1 is KGHSH and CDR2 is LQKENI. Trimming took 2 bases from V and 0 from J, leaving 19 bases between them. The CDR3 has 18 amino acids. Here the CDR3 DNA reads TGTGCCAGCTCACCAATCGTCGGGGGGGCCCAGACTAACTATGGCTACACCTTC. Protein: CASSPIVGGAQTNYGYTF.

The chain combines TRBV9 with TRBJ1-1; D not certain. The length of the CDR3 is 15 residues. Germline values: CDR1 SGDLS, CDR2 YYNGEE. V was clipped by 3 bases and J by 2 bases, with 14 bases between them. CDR3 sequence reads: CASSARLGLNTEAFF. The CDR3 DNA reads TGTGCCAGCAGCGCCAGACTGGGTCTCAACACTGAAGCTTTCTTT.

This clone turned up a few times. The chain couples TRBV25-1 to TRBJ2-1; 8 nucleotides line up with TRBD2. The V and J ends lost 3 bases and 1 base, in that order; junction bases with no gene match: 5. The V gene's germline CDR1 is MGHDK and CDR2 SYGVNS. The CDR3 length is 16 residues. The CDR3 bases are TGTGCCAGCAGTGATTTATTAGCGGGGTCCTACAATGAGCAGTTCTTC. Residues: CASSDLLAGSYNEQFF.

The chain couples TRBV5-6 to TRBJ2-2, with no clear D. This CDR3 contains 13 residues. Trimming removed 3 bases at V and 6 bases at J, with 9 bases between. Germline values: CDR1 SGHDT, CDR2 YYEEEE. The CDR3 loop reads CASSYLGAGELFF. The CDR3 DNA sequence: TGTGCCAGCAGCTATCTAGGTGCCGGGGAGCTGTTTTTT.

This sequence joins TRBV7-9 and TRBJ1-2; TRBD1 might be the D (6 bases). The V gene lost 4 bases and the J gene lost 6 bases, with 15 bases spanning the gap. This CDR3 has 14 amino acids. Germline V CDR1 and CDR2: SEHNR, FQNEAQ (reference sequence). The CDR3 protein is CASSSTGGLDGYTF. CDR3 coding DNA: TGTGCCAGCAGCTCGACAGGTGGACTGGATGGCTACACCTTC.